Below are 6 T cell receptor beta chains sequenced from a single sample in a study of CD8+CD57+ T cells in acquired aplastic anemia. Profiling that covered TCR beta VDJ and CDR3 relied on genomic DNA as its template. TCRdb re-derived calls from the reads in MiXCR, one entry per CDR3 protein. The sample carries about 150,000 distinct CDR3 sequences, around 52% recorded once. Flow cytometry had shown expanded CD8+CD57+ cells in the patients chosen for sequencing. The sample comprised sorted CD4+, CD8+, or CD8+CD57+ T cells (not recorded which) from PBMCs. These receptors came from a human donor with aplastic anemia.

Comment on this clonotype: A much larger clonotype is one base distant, so this may be a read error. The rearrangement uses TRBV3-1 and TRBJ2-5; no reliable D call. In germline, CDR1 is LGHDT, CDR2 YNNKEL (reference sequence). The CDR3 consists of 13 residues. The V and J ends lost 4 bases and 7 bases respectively, with 13 bases between them. The CDR3 reads CASSRTLRRTQYF. In nucleotides, the CDR3 is TGTGCCAGCAGCCGGACCTTAAGACGGACCCAGTACTTC.

This clonotype was counted between two and nine times. V usage is TRBV27 and J usage is TRBJ1-2; no clear D gene. The V end was cut by 5 bases, the J end by 8 bases, with 12 bases between. The CDR3 is 12 amino acids. Germline V gene sequence: CDR1 MNHEY, CDR2 SMNVEV (reference sequence). CDR3 protein: CASSEGLEGYTF. The CDR3 coding sequence is TGTGCCAGCAGTGAGGGTTTAGAAGGCTACACCTTC.

This chain joins TRBV29-1 and TRBJ1-2; D is undetermined. Deletions cut 1 base from V and 5 bases from J, with 14 bases between. Germline-derived CDR1 and CDR2 are SQVTM and ANQGSEA. The CDR3 totals 14 residues. In DNA form, the CDR3 reads TGCAGCGTTGAAGGGCGGACTACTACTTATGGCTACACCTTC. Translation gives CSVEGRTTTYGYTF.

J is TRBJ2-3 and V is TRBV6-2 or TRBV6-3, with 11 bases fitting TRBD2. The CDR3 runs to 18 residues. The germline V gene encodes CDR1 MNHEY and CDR2 SVGEGT. The J segment lost 1 base and the V segment lost 2 bases, leaving 8 bases of the junction unmatched. The CDR3 DNA is TGTGCCAGCAGTTACCGGCCCCTGACTAGCGGGGGCACAGATACGCAGTATTTT. Translating it yields CASSYRPLTSGGTDTQYF.

This clonotype appeared once. The chain combines TRBV25-1 with TRBJ1-4; D perhaps matches TRBD1 (6 bases). Germline-derived CDR1 and CDR2 are MGHDK and SYGVNS. The CDR3 is 17 residues long. Trimming took off 2 bases at V and 3 bases at J, with 16 bases between the two ends. CDR3 coding DNA: TGTGCCAGCAGTGAAATTCTAACAGGGAGTCCTAATGAAAAACTGTTTTTT. It yields the protein CASSEILTGSPNEKLFF.

In regard to this clonotype: At one end, the junction sequence differs from germline, possibly due to a read error. The chain couples TRBV7-2 to TRBJ1-1; a possible D gene is TRBD1 (5 bases). From germline, CDR1 is SGHTA and CDR2 FQGNSA. The CDR3 length is 14 residues. CDR3: CASSHRAGLRGAVF. The CDR3 nucleotides read TGTGCCAGCAGCCATCGGGCGGGACTCCGGGGAGCTGTTTTT.